These T cell receptor beta chains were read from a single sample in a study of T cell repertoires in cytomegalovirus infection. TCRdb called the reads again in MiXCR, with one record for every CDR3 protein. The sample contains roughly 800,000 distinct CDR3 sequences, 25% to 30% of which appear only once. Their target antigens are unknown. The starting material was cultured CD8+ T cells from PBMCs, obtained from culture after CMV antigen stimulation. These TCRs come from a human donor in good health (CMV status not recorded). Some clones in this sample may be carry-over from other donors' samples. CDR3s include the opening cysteine and the closing phenylalanine or tryptophan. A D gene is named only where the DNA matches it firmly. Clone size, where shown, is once, few, many, or a class for clones that have expanded.

J gene	clone size	V gene	D gene	CDR3 protein	CDR3 DNA
TRBJ1-2	-	TRBV12-3/TRBV12-4	-	CASSTRPSGSYGYTF	TGTGCCAGCAGTACCCGACCCTCTGGGAGCTATGGCTACACCTTC
TRBJ1-5	many	TRBV7-8	-	CASSPWDGGIEPQHF	TGTGCCAGCAGCCCTTGGGACGGCGGGATTGAGCCCCAGCATTTT
TRBJ2-1	-	TRBV6-6	-	CASSYGQSSYNEQFF	TGTGCCAGCAGTTACGGGCAGTCCTCCTACAATGAGCAGTTCTTC
TRBJ2-1	once	TRBV7-2	-	CASSTSLFLGRSSYNKQFF	TGTGCCAGCAGCACATCCCTTTTTTTGGGCAGAAGCTCCTACAATAAGCAGTTCTTC
TRBJ1-1	-	TRBV6-2/TRBV6-3	TRBD1	CASSTPGTANTEAFF	TGTGCCAGCAGTACCCCCGGGACAGCGAACACTGAAGCTTTCTTT
TRBJ1-5	-	TRBV5-1	-	CASSYGTNQPQHF	TGCGCCAGCAGCTATGGTACCAATCAGCCCCAGCATTTT
TRBJ1-5	-	TRBV28	-	CASSPRGLQPQHF	TGTGCCAGCTCCCCAAGAGGTCTTCAGCCCCAGCATTTT
TRBJ1-4	-	TRBV19	-	CASSIAGRATNEKLFF	TGTGCCAGTAGTATTGCAGGAAGAGCAACTAATGAAAAACTGTTTTTT
TRBJ2-1	-	TRBV7-1	TRBD1	CASSPTGQGAPNEQFF	TGTGCCAGCAGCCCGACGGGACAGGGGGCACCCAATGAGCAGTTCTTC
TRBJ1-4	few	TRBV15	-	CATSREITNEKLFF	TGTGCCACCAGCAGGGAAATAACTAATGAAAAACTGTTTTTT
TRBJ2-3	-	TRBV12-3/TRBV12-4	TRBD2	CASSFGGGEDTQYF	TGTGCCAGCAGTTTCGGGGGGGGGGAGGATACGCAGTATTTT
TRBJ2-3	few	TRBV9	TRBD2	CASSVGASGASTDTQYF	TGTGCCAGCAGCGTAGGGGCTAGCGGGGCTAGCACAGATACGCAGTATTTT
TRBJ1-4	-	TRBV6-5	-	CASSYERVGGNEKLFF	TGTGCCAGCAGTTACGAGAGGGTCGGAGGCAATGAAAAACTGTTTTTT
TRBJ1-1	-	TRBV7-6	-	CASSLVGEVGEAFF	TGTGCCAGCAGCTTAGTAGGGGAGGTTGGTGAAGCTTTCTTT
TRBJ1-1	-	TRBV19	TRBD1	CASSMGQGGLRPEAFF	TGTGCCAGTAGTATGGGTCAGGGGGGCTTGAGGCCTGAAGCTTTCTTT
TRBJ2-5	-	TRBV15	TRBD2	CATSDAGREETQYF	TGTGCCACCAGCGATGCGGGGAGGGAAGAGACCCAGTACTTC
TRBJ1-2	-	TRBV4-3	-	CASSQDELFNYGYTF	TGCGCCAGCAGCCAAGATGAGCTTTTTAACTATGGCTACACCTTC
TRBJ2-2	many	TRBV6-5	-	CASSYSSFGELFF	TGTGCCAGCAGTTACTCGTCTTTCGGGGAGCTGTTTTTT
TRBJ1-3	-	TRBV14	-	CASSQGFPGEYGNTIYF	TGTGCCAGCAGCCAAGGTTTCCCAGGGGAGTATGGAAACACCATATATTTT
TRBJ2-1	-	TRBV7-3	-	CATGTSLDNEQFF	TGTGCCACCGGGACATCCCTGGACAATGAGCAGTTCTTC
TRBJ2-1	-	TRBV12-3/TRBV12-4	-	CASSLATPSYNEQFF	TGTGCCAGCAGTTTAGCGACCCCCTCCTACAATGAGCAGTTCTTC
TRBJ1-2	-	TRBV6-2/TRBV6-3	TRBD1	CASIPVNRGNYGYTF	TGTGCCAGCATACCAGTCAACAGGGGGAACTATGGCTACACCTTC
TRBJ2-7	-	TRBV19	-	CASSTGVEQYF	TGTGCCAGTAGTACCGGGGTCGAGCAGTACTTC
TRBJ2-7	few	TRBV4-1	TRBD2	CASSQGTSGGYYEQYF	TGCGCCAGCAGCCAGGGTACTAGCGGGGGATACTACGAGCAGTACTTC
TRBJ2-3	few	TRBV4-3	-	CASSPLGERDGDTQYF	TGCGCCAGCAGCCCTCTGGGTGAGAGGGACGGGGATACGCAGTATTTT
TRBJ1-1	-	TRBV13	TRBD1	CASSSQGAGYEAFF	TGTGCCAGCAGCTCACAGGGGGCCGGTTATGAAGCTTTCTTT
TRBJ2-2	many	TRBV5-1	-	CASRGAGELFF	TGCGCCAGCAGGGGAGCCGGGGAGCTGTTTTTT
TRBJ1-1	-	TRBV27	-	CASSLHRSTEAFF	TGTGCCAGCAGTTTACACCGGAGCACTGAAGCTTTCTTT
TRBJ1-1	few	TRBV6-5	-	CASSYSGQANVKIWNTEAFF	TGTGCCAGCAGTTACTCGGGGCAGGCGAACGTCAAGATTTGGAACACTGAAGCTTTCTTT
TRBJ2-1	once	TRBV28	-	CASSPHGYNNEQFF	TGTGCCAGCAGTCCTCACGGATATAACAATGAGCAGTTCTTC
TRBJ1-2	many	TRBV7-9	TRBD1	CASSLTDREDYGYTF	TGTGCCAGCAGCCTTACGGACAGGGAGGACTATGGCTACACCTTC
TRBJ2-2	many	TRBV6-6	-	CASSYDRTTGELFF	TGTGCCAGCAGTTACGACAGAACTACCGGGGAGCTGTTTTTT
TRBJ2-1	many	TRBV7-6	TRBD1	CASSLRQGFHNEQFF	TGTGCCAGCAGCTTAAGACAGGGGTTCCACAATGAGCAGTTCTTC
TRBJ2-3	-	TRBV6-5	-	CASSYGRSDYTDTQYF	TGTGCCAGCAGTTACGGGCGGTCGGATTACACAGATACGCAGTATTTT
TRBJ1-1	-	TRBV20-1	-	CSAWGMNTEAFF	TGCAGTGCATGGGGGATGAACACTGAAGCTTTCTTT
TRBJ1-5	-	TRBV2	-	CASKSRGNQPQHF	TGTGCCAGCAAAAGCCGGGGCAATCAGCCCCAGCATTTT
TRBJ2-7	-	TRBV19	-	CASSIMARRGGTYEQYF	TGTGCCAGTAGTATCATGGCTCGGCGTGGGGGTACCTACGAGCAGTACTTC
TRBJ2-1	-	TRBV5-6	TRBD2	CASSLGGGRNNEQFF	TGTGCCAGCAGCTTGGGCGGGGGGCGAAACAATGAGCAGTTCTTC
TRBJ1-6	-	TRBV9	-	CASSGNLSPLHF	TGTGCCAGCAGCGGGAATCTTTCACCCCTCCACTTT
TRBJ2-3	-	TRBV10-3	-	CAISDGIRTDTQYF	TGTGCCATCAGTGATGGTATCCGCACAGATACGCAGTATTTT
TRBJ2-2	-	TRBV5-4	TRBD2	CASSFSGTSGPNTGELFF	TGTGCCAGCAGCTTTTCCGGGACTAGCGGACCGAACACCGGGGAGCTGTTTTTT
TRBJ2-7	many	TRBV6-1	TRBD1	CASSEPGQGDHEQYF	TGTGCCAGCAGTGAACCGGGACAGGGCGACCACGAGCAGTACTTC
TRBJ2-3	few	TRBV7-2	TRBD2	CASSSPSGLAGGPNTQYF	TGTGCCAGCAGCTCTCCCTCGGGACTAGCGGGGGGGCCGAATACGCAGTATTTT
TRBJ1-2	many	TRBV7-2	-	CASSLGIRDPYGYTF	TGTGCCAGCAGCTTAGGCATCAGGGACCCATATGGCTACACCTTC
TRBJ1-4	many	TRBV27	TRBD1	CASSPDRASEKLFF	TGTGCCAGCAGTCCGGACAGGGCTAGTGAAAAACTGTTTTTT
TRBJ2-1	-	TRBV7-3	-	CASSYGTDPNNEQFF	TGTGCCAGCAGTTATGGTACTGACCCTAACAATGAGCAGTTCTTC
TRBJ1-6	-	TRBV27	TRBD1	CASSSGTGGGSPLHF	TGTGCCAGCAGTTCAGGGACAGGGGGCGGTTCACCCCTCCACTTT
TRBJ1-1	few	TRBV4-1	TRBD1	CASSHLGQGERDTEAFF	TGCGCCAGCAGCCACCTGGGACAGGGGGAGAGGGATACTGAAGCTTTCTTT
TRBJ2-5	many	TRBV7-8	-	CASSPTQGEETQYF	TGTGCCAGCAGCCCTACTCAGGGAGAAGAGACCCAGTACTTC
TRBJ2-1	once	TRBV5-5	-	CASSLFGGSGNEQFF	TGTGCCAGCAGCTTGTTCGGCGGGTCAGGGAATGAGCAGTTCTTC